These 3 T cell receptor beta chains came from one sample sequenced in a study of blood T cells in healthy people across ages. For the second PCR, which ran for about 7 to 11 cycles, a sample-barcoded 5' primer and a J-beta primer mix were used. TCRdb reprocessed the 5' RACE reads via MiXCR and lists one record per CDR3 protein. The sample comprises around 780,000 distinct CDR3 sequences, roughly 50% of which are singletons, and roughly 25% rests with the top ten. Sequencing input: blood. Every receptor here comes from a man between 40 and 49 years old in good health.

The chain is built from TRBV9 and TRBJ1-1, with D unresolved. Trimming cost V 0 bases and J 3 bases, with 18 bases left between them. The CDR3 extends over 17 amino acids. Germline V gene data show CDR1 as SGDLS and CDR2 as YYNGEE. CDR3 residues: CASSVGSVGRVDTEAFF. DNA of the CDR3: TGTGCCAGCAGCGTAGGTAGCGTTGGTCGGGTCGACACTGAAGCTTTCTTT.

The chain employs TRBV29-1 and TRBJ1-6, with D uncertain. The ends were cut back, 6 bases at V and 8 bases at J, with 14 bases in the middle. Germline CDR1 reads SQVTM; CDR2 reads ANQGSEA. The CDR3 totals 13 residues. The CDR3: CSVAVKSDSPLHF. The CDR3 DNA is TGCAGCGTGGCCGTAAAAAGCGATTCACCCCTCCACTTT. The full variable domain, in which reference TRBV29-1 and TRBJ1-6 provide the parts outside the CDR3, is SAVISQKPSRDICQRGTSLTIQCQVDSQVTMMFWYRQQPGQSLTLIATANQGSEATYESGFVIDKFPISRPNLTFSTLTVSNMSPEDSSIYLCSVAVKSDSPLHFGNGTRLTVT.

This clonotype was seen a few times. This chain uses TRBV7-8 with TRBJ1-2; possible D gene TRBD1, 5 bases. V dropped 1 base and J dropped 7 bases, with 16 bases sitting between them. In germline, CDR1 is SGHVS, CDR2 FQNEAQ. There are 15 residues in the CDR3. Here the CDR3 DNA reads TGTGCCAGCAGCTTAGATCCGGCAGGGTGGAGTGGCTACACCTTC. As protein: CASSLDPAGWSGYTF.